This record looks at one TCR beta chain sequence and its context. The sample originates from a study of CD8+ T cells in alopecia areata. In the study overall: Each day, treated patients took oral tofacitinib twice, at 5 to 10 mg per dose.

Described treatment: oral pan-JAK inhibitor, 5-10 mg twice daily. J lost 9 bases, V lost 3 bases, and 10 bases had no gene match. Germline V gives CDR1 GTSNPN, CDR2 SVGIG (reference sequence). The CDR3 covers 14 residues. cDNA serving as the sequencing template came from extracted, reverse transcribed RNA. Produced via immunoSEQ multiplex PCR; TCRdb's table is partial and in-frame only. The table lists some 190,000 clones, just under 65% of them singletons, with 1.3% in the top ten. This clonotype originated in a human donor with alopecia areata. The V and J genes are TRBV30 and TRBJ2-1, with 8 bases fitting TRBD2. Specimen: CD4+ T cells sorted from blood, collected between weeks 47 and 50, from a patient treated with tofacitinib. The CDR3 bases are TGTGCCTGGAGGCGGGGGGCCGGGAGTGGTGAGCAGTTCTTC. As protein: CAWRRGAGSGEQFF.